This T cell receptor (beta chain) was retrieved from a study of T cell responses to AZD1222 COVID-19 vaccine. Sequenced by immunoSEQ multiplex PCR; TCRdb stores in-frame clones only, minus some. The profile shows tens of thousands of clones, about 90% of them singletons. Trimming at V came to 2 bases and at J to 7 bases, leaving 9 bases not matched to a gene. The germline gives CDR1 LNHNV, CDR2 YYDKDF (reference sequence). The CDR3 consists of 16 residues. Sequencing used peripheral blood, obtained on day 0 of MenACWY control vaccination. The chain is built from TRBV15 and TRBJ1-5; TRBD1 agrees at 9 bases. This TCR was recovered from an adult in good health. The CDR3 coding sequence is TGTGCCACCAGCAGAACAGGACAGGGGACAGGACAGCCCCAGCATTTT. Its protein is CATSRTGQGTGQPQHF.